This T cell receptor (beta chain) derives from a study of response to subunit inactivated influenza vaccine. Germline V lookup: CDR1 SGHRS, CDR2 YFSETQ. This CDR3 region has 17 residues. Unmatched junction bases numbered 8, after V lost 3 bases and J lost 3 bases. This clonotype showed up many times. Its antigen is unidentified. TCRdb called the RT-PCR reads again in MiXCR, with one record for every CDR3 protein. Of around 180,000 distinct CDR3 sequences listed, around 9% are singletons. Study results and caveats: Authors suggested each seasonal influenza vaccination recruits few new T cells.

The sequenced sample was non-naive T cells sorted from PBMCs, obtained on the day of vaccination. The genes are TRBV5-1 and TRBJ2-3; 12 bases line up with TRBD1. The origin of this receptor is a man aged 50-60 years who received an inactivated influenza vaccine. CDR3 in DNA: TGCGCCAGCAGCTCCGGGACAGGGGGCGCGTGGACAGATACGCAGTATTTT. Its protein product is CASSSGTGGAWTDTQYF.